The 2 T cell receptor beta chains below were found in one sample sequenced in a study of patients and donors after allogeneic stem cell transplantation. One entry per CDR3 protein, called by TCRdb with MiXCR from the RT-PCR reads. The table lists hundreds of thousands of distinct CDR3 sequences, more than 15% of them singletons. Sequencing input: blood, either unsorted or a sorted T cell fraction (not recorded which). These receptors came from a human donor who was either an allogeneic HSCT recipient or a stem cell or donor lymphocyte infusion donor (not recorded which). It is not recorded whose cells these are; they may come from a transplant donor.

This clonotype was found many times. The chain joins TRBV30 to TRBJ2-1; D possibly uses TRBD1 or TRBD2 (6 bases each). The CDR3 runs 14 residues. Germline lookup yields CDR1 GTSNPN and CDR2 SVGIG (reference sequence). With 0 bases removed from V and 2 bases from J, the gap between germline ends came to 8 bases. CDR3 sequence: CAWSVGGAYNEQFF. The CDR3 bases are TGTGCCTGGAGTGTGGGGGGCGCCTACAATGAGCAGTTCTTC.

This clonotype was seen a few times. The rearrangement joins TRBV24-1 to TRBJ2-5, with 11 bases matching TRBD2. The V and J ends lost 6 bases and 5 bases, in that order; junction bases with no gene match: 7. Germline V CDR1 and CDR2: KGHDR, SFDVKD. This CDR3 region has 15 residues. The CDR3 protein is CATSRGLAALETQYF. Written as DNA, the CDR3 is TGTGCCACCAGTAGGGGACTAGCGGCCTTGGAGACCCAGTACTTC.